One sample yielded the 5 T cell receptor beta chains listed below, sequenced in a study of TIL therapy for anti-PD-1-resistant metastatic lung cancer (dated by TCRdb to about 2021). Explained via the paper, the time point label denotes: pre-treatment sample, taken before nivolumab and TIL therapy. Excised metastases, mostly pleural nodules or supraclavicular lymph nodes, were used as baseline tumor samples and were taken from the same resection from which TIL were grown. Using bias-controlled multiplex PCR with the immunoSEQ v3 hsTCRB kit, the TCR beta CDR3 regions were amplified from genomic DNA. This is the immuneACCESS table as TCRdb keeps it, with only in-frame sequences that have V and J called. A part of the clones is gone; compared with another copy, unresolved V genes explain less than half, and the rest is unexplained. The sample contains 9,500 to 15,000 clones, approximately 52% of them found a single time. The top ten clones comprise around 7.4% of the sample.

The starting material was tumor tissue, obtained at baseline. These receptors were taken from a person aged 30 to 80 with non-small cell lung cancer.

The chain employs TRBV19 and TRBJ1-5; D unresolved. With 3 bases removed from V and 7 bases from J, the gap between germline ends came to 16 bases. This CDR3 has 15 residues. The germline CDR1 and CDR2 sequences are LNHDA and SQIVND (reference sequence). Here the CDR3 reads CASSMDRRKEQPQHF. The CDR3 DNA reads TGTGCCAGTAGTATGGACCGACGGAAGGAGCAGCCCCAGCATTTT.

V and J are TRBV3-1 (or the pseudogene TRBV3-2) and TRBJ2-3; TRBD2 agrees at 7 bases. V dropped 3 bases and J dropped 4; count of bases not matched to a gene: 13. Per the germline V gene, CDR1 is LGHDT and CDR2 is YNNKEL (reference sequence). There are 17 residues in the CDR3. The CDR3: CASSHWVMGGSSDTQYF. CDR3 nucleotide sequence: TGTGCCAGCAGCCATTGGGTTATGGGCGGGAGCTCAGATACGCAGTATTTT.

This clone has more than one count but fewer than ten. This chain uses TRBV19 with TRBJ2-3, with 9 bases fitting TRBD2. The germline V gene encodes CDR1 LNHDA and CDR2 SQIVND (reference sequence). The V and J ends lost 3 bases and 4 bases, in that order; junction bases with no gene match: 8. The CDR3 has 16 residues. The CDR3 DNA is TGTGCCAGTAGTATGGTAGCGGGGGTACAATCAGATACGCAGTATTTT. It yields the protein CASSMVAGVQSDTQYF. Supplemented by reference TRBV19 and TRBJ2-3, the full variable domain reads DGGITQSPKYLFRKEGQNVTLSCEQNLNHDAMYWYRQDPGQGLRLIYYSQIVNDFQKGDIAEGYSVSREKKESFPLTVTSAQKNPTAFYLCASSMVAGVQSDTQYFGPGTRLTVL.

The V and J genes are TRBV1 and TRBJ2-1; the DNA was not compared with TRBD2, the D call given in the table. TRBV1 is an annotated pseudogene. This CDR3 region has 15 residues. The CDR3 sequence is CTSSPGGGGRDEQFF. The CDR3, as DNA: TGCACCAGCAGCCCGGGAGGGGGAGGTAGGGATGAGCAGTTCTTC.

This chain joins TRBV2 and TRBJ2-1; unclear D gene. This CDR3 has 14 residues. Trimming left V 3 bases short and J 8 bases short, with 14 bases between. Germline CDR1 reads SNHLY; CDR2 reads FYNNEI. The CDR3 sequence: CASSEWTQLDEQFF. The CDR3 nucleotides are TGTGCCAGCAGTGAGTGGACCCAACTTGATGAGCAGTTCTTC.